This T cell receptor (beta chain) was sequenced in a study of shared clonotypes between healthy human individuals. Study details: CD4 naive cells filled three plates per donor, CD4 memory three, CD8 naive two and CD8 memory one.

Naive CD8 cells, CD45RO-negative and positively selected for CCR7, excluded terminally differentiated effector memory CD45RA+ cells. On this clone itself: Its antigen is unknown.

Repertoires were generated with immunoSEQ multiplex PCR, while TCRdb's copy carries only in-frame clones and drops some. This table has a few hundred thousand clones, roughly 95% appearing once. The germline V gene encodes CDR1 MGHRA and CDR2 YSYEKL. There are 15 residues in the CDR3. The germline V and J ends were trimmed by 0 bases and 0 bases, with 8 bases remaining between them. Study-wide results and limits: Incomplete sequencing of sorted subsets was indicated by rarefaction despite large depth. In this cohort, only blood was sampled, and tissue repertoires likely differ.

The TCR originated in a woman aged 25 to 39 in good health. Sequenced sample: naive CD8+ T cells sorted from blood. This chain joins TRBV4-1 and TRBJ1-1; D is unclear. The CDR3 sequence is CASSQEAGMNTEAFF. CDR3 bases: TGCGCCAGCAGCCAAGAAGCCGGGATGAACACTGAAGCTTTCTTT.